Shown below are 17 T cell receptor beta chains from a single sample sequenced in a study of control samples from healthy donors and cancer patients. Only in-frame clones appear in the TCRdb table, and some are missing; sequencing was by immunoSEQ multiplex PCR. There are approximately 130,000 clones in the sample; 70% to 90% occur only once, and approximately 2.9% lies in the top ten. The material sequenced was blood. The origin of the receptors is a man in his sixties in good health.

This clone was seen only once. The chain couples TRBV5-6 to TRBJ2-7; 10 bases line up with TRBD1. V gave up 4 bases and J gave up 5 bases; unmatched junction bases: 12. From germline, CDR1 is SGHDT and CDR2 YYEEEE. This CDR3 contains 16 residues. The CDR3 spells CASSGVRDRGLNEQYF. CDR3 coding DNA: TGTGCCAGCAGCGGAGTCCGGGACAGGGGATTGAACGAGCAGTACTTC. Full variable domain (outside the CDR3, taken from reference TRBV5-6 and TRBJ2-7): DAGVTQSPTHLIKTRGQQVTLRCSPKSGHDTVSWYQQALGQGPQFIFQYYEEEERQRGNFPDRFSGHQFPNYSSELNVNALLLGDSALYLCASSGVRDRGLNEQYFGPGTRLTVT.

This chain joins TRBV5-1 and TRBJ1-5; 8 bases match TRBD1. Trimming at V came to 3 bases and at J to 4 bases, leaving 12 bases not matched to a gene. Germline CDR1 is SGHRS and CDR2 is YFSETQ. This CDR3 region has 17 residues. The DNA of the CDR3 is TGCGCCAGCAGCTACCTGCCCGGACAGGGTGTGAATCAGCCCCAGCATTTT. Translated: CASSYLPGQGVNQPQHF. Variable domain in full (rest from reference TRBV5-1 and TRBJ1-5): KAGVTQTPRYLIKTRGQQVTLSCSPISGHRSVSWYQQTPGQGLQFLFEYFSETQRNKGNFPGRFSGRQFSNSRSEMNVSTLELGDSALYLCASSYLPGQGVNQPQHFGDGTRLSIL.

The V gene is TRBV4-1, the J gene TRBJ1-4; D possibly corresponds to TRBD1 (6 bases). The germline CDR1 and CDR2 sequences are MGHRA and YSYEKL. The CDR3 runs to 16 residues. V was trimmed by 0 bases and J by 8 bases, leaving 16 bases between them. The CDR3 is CASSQDGGSVREKLFF. CDR3 nucleotide sequence: TGCGCCAGCAGCCAAGATGGGGGCAGCGTCAGGGAAAAACTGTTTTTT.

This chain uses TRBV6-4 with TRBJ1-2; 11 nucleotides align to TRBD1. The ends lost 3 bases at V and 7 bases at J; junction bases unmatched: 1. Germline-derived CDR1 and CDR2 are MRHNA and SNTAGT. This CDR3 is built from 13 residues. The CDR3 DNA is TGTGCCAGCAGTGAGGACAGGGGGCCTGGCTACACCTTC. Its translation is CASSEDRGPGYTF.

The chain uses TRBV5-1 and TRBJ2-6, with D possibly TRBD1 on 6 matching bases. CDR1 SGHRS and CDR2 YFSETQ come from the germline V gene. The CDR3 is 17 amino acids. With 4 bases removed from V and 4 bases from J, the gap between germline ends came to 18 bases. The CDR3 DNA follows: TGCGCCAGCAGCCCCTCATTTACAGGGACGGGGGCCAACGTCCTGACTTTC. Its protein is CASSPSFTGTGANVLTF.

This CDR3 reads CASSTGQAERAYNEQFF. The CDR3 DNA is TGTGCCAGCAGTACAGGACAGGCGGAGAGGGCTTACAATGAGCAGTTCTTC. The chain recombines TRBV6-2 or TRBV6-3 with TRBJ2-1; TRBD1 aligns across 7 bases. The V gene end was trimmed by 5 bases and the J gene end by 4 bases; junction bases not matched to a gene: 14. CDR3 length: 17 residues. Germline V lookup: CDR1 MNHEY, CDR2 SVGEGT.

This chain uses TRBV9 with TRBJ2-2; D may be TRBD1 (5 bases). The V gene's germline CDR1 is SGDLS and CDR2 YYNGEE. CDR3 length equals 15 residues. V lost 0 bases and J 3 bases, leaving 9 bases between the germline ends. The CDR3 DNA reads TGTGCCAGCAGCGTAGAGACAGCTGACACCGGGGAGCTGTTTTTT. It encodes CASSVETADTGELFF.

This clone was observed a few times. The chain is built from TRBV6-2 or TRBV6-3 and TRBJ2-7, with 7 bases aligning to TRBD1. J was trimmed by 2 bases and V by 2 bases; bases with no gene match: 9. Germline CDR1 MNHEY, CDR2 SVGEGT. CDR3 size: 16 residues. The CDR3 DNA reads TGTGCCAGCAGTTACGCCTCGACAGGGATCCCCTACGAGCAGTACTTC. It encodes CASSYASTGIPYEQYF.

The V gene is TRBV9, the J gene TRBJ1-6; the D gene is possibly TRBD1 (6 bases). The CDR3 covers 14 residues. Germline lookup yields CDR1 SGDLS and CDR2 YYNGEE. V lost 7 bases and J lost 8, with 16 bases in between. CDR3 protein: CASSTRGGHSPLHF. In DNA form, the CDR3 reads TGTGCCAGCTCCACTAGGGGGGGACATTCACCCCTCCACTTT.

V usage is TRBV4-3 and J usage is TRBJ2-3; TRBD1 is a possible D gene (6 bases). Trimming removed 0 bases from V and 1 base from J, with 11 bases in between. CDR3 length equals 16 residues. Germline CDR1 and CDR2: LGHNA and YSLEER. The CDR3 nucleotides are TGCGCCAGCAGCCAAGATGAGACAGGTCGCACAGATACGCAGTATTTT. Translating it yields CASSQDETGRTDTQYF.

The V call is TRBV18, the J call TRBJ2-2; D is ambiguous. The CDR3 spans 13 residues. The V and J ends lost 0 bases and 4 bases respectively, with 3 bases between them. Germline V gene data show CDR1 as KGHSH and CDR2 as LQKENI. The DNA of the CDR3 is TGTGCCAGCTCACCACCGGTCACCGGGGAGCTGTTTTTT. Translation gives CASSPPVTGELFF.

V usage is TRBV5-5 and J usage is TRBJ1-1; D is unclear. The V gene lost 7 bases and the J gene lost 0 bases, with 13 bases spanning the gap. Germline assignment: CDR1 SGHKS and CDR2 YYEKEE (reference sequence). This CDR3 region has 14 residues. The CDR3 loop reads CASRMVGMNTEAFF. CDR3 nucleotide sequence: TGTGCCAGCCGCATGGTAGGCATGAACACTGAAGCTTTCTTT.

The V gene is TRBV10-3, the J gene TRBJ1-4; 8 bases align to TRBD1. This CDR3 comprises 14 residues. V was pared by 5 bases and J by 1 base, with 0 bases of the junction left unmatched. Germline V lookup: CDR1 ENHRY, CDR2 SYGVKD. CDR3 bases: TGTGCCATCAGTACAGGGGGAACTAATGAAAAACTGTTTTTT. Encoded protein: CAISTGGTNEKLFF.

The chain combines TRBV4-3 with TRBJ2-6; D gene uncertain. V was trimmed by 4 bases and J by 2 bases, leaving 6 bases between them. This CDR3 has 14 amino acids. The V gene's germline CDR1 is LGHNA and CDR2 YSLEER. The CDR3 nucleotides read TGCGCCAGCAGCCCGCTTGCTGGGGCCAACGTCCTGACTTTC. It translates to CASSPLAGANVLTF.

V gene TRBV19 combines with J gene TRBJ2-2; tentatively, D is TRBD1 or TRBD2 (5 bases each). V shed 6 bases and J shed 8 bases, with 16 bases lying between them. Germline V CDR1 and CDR2: LNHDA, SQIVND (reference sequence). The CDR3 loop spans 14 amino acids. The CDR3 reads CASRIDGAVGELFF. In nucleotides, the CDR3 is TGTGCCAGTAGGATCGACGGGGCTGTAGGGGAGCTGTTTTTT.

The chain uses TRBV19 and TRBJ1-5; D might be TRBD1 (6 bases). The V and J ends lost 4 bases and 0 bases respectively, with 13 bases between them. The CDR3 covers 16 residues. Germline V gives CDR1 LNHDA, CDR2 SQIVND (reference sequence). CDR3 sequence: CASSTRDIVSNQPQHF. CDR3 DNA: TGTGCCAGTAGTACCCGGGACATTGTTAGCAATCAGCCCCAGCATTTT.

This clone was recorded once. The chain uses TRBV10-3 and TRBJ2-1; TRBD1 or TRBD2 may be the D gene (5 bases each). The CDR3 runs to 14 residues. Germline CDR1 reads ENHRY; CDR2 reads SYGVKD. Trimming stripped 3 bases from V and 10 bases from J, with 16 bases between. The CDR3 sequence is CAISDPGRSPEQFF. The CDR3 nucleotides are TGTGCCATCAGTGACCCGGGACGGAGCCCCGAGCAGTTCTTC.